This T cell receptor beta chain is from a study of human T cells and chemical hapten exposure. Study-wide context: Patients, mostly women, had alopecia areata, alopecia totalis or alopecia universalis.

Time point indicated: pre-sensitization, week 0. Treatment meaning: therapeutic diphenylcyclopropenone sensitization with weekly scalp DPC. At patch-test visits, sampling came before the patch test. MiXCR, applied by TCRdb to the RACE reads, yields one record per CDR3 protein. The data contain roughly 110,000 distinct CDR3 sequences, around 12% of them singletons. This clonotype was seen a handful of times. Germline V CDR1 and CDR2: DFQATT, SNEGSKA (reference sequence). The CDR3 totals 13 residues. V was pared by 3 bases and J by 7 bases, with 8 bases of the junction left unmatched. The chain has TRBV20-1 and TRBJ1-1; 7 nucleotides align to TRBD1. The specimen was whole blood, collected in connection with sensitization to the hapten diphenylcyclopropenone (DPC). This receptor was taken from a woman between 50 and 59 years old with alopecia areata. Some clones in this sample may be carry-over from other donors' samples. The CDR3 sequence: CSASKTGWHEAFF. The CDR3 nucleotides read TGCAGTGCTAGCAAGACAGGGTGGCATGAAGCTTTCTTT.